This TCR beta chain derives from a study of T cells in Graves' hyperthyroidism and ophthalmopathy. The wider study: Peripheral blood was collected at initial diagnosis, before any treatment. Points from the study as a whole: Peripheral blood also featured most of the thyroid clonotypes expanded above 0.001.

Amplification yielded TCR beta CDR3 regions, with RNA transcripts as the source. In the first-round RT-PCR of the TCR CDR3, the HTBI primer set was used. TCRdb independently ran MiXCR on the multiplex PCR reads; one entry per CDR3 protein. This sample has around 520,000 distinct CDR3 sequences, with approximately 15% found just once. Germline CDR1 ENHRY, CDR2 SYGVKD. CDR3 length: 13 residues. The V end was cut by 4 bases, the J end by 3 bases, with 7 bases between. Pregnant or lactating patients were excluded, as were those with uncontrolled infection or other autoimmune disease. PBMCs came from around 9.7 ml fresh peripheral blood. This clonotype was detected only a few times. Its antigen is currently unknown.

Sequenced: blood. The chain joins TRBV10-3 to TRBJ1-5; D is perhaps TRBD1 (5 bases). This clonotype was obtained from a woman aged 18-29 years with Graves' hyperthyroidism. CDR3 nucleotide sequence: TGTGCCATCAGTGTGGGGCCCAATCAGCCCCAGCATTTT. It is translated as CAISVGPNQPQHF.